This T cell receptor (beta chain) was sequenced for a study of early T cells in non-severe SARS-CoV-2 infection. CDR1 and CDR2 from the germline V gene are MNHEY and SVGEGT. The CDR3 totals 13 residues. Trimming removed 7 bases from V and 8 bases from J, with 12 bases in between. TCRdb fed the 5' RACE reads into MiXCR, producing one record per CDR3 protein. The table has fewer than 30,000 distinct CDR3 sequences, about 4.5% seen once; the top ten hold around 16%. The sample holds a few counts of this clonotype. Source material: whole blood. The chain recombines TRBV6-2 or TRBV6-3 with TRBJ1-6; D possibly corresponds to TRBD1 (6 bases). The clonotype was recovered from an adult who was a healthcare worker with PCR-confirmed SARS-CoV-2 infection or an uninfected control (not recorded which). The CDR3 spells CASTGHLDSPLHF. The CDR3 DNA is TGTGCCAGCACGGGACATCTGGATTCACCCCTCCACTTT.